Shown below are 22 T cell receptor beta chains from a single sample sequenced in a study of cytomegalovirus exposure and HLA in healthy donors. 60 Vbeta and 13 Jbeta primers were used in PCR. The table came from immunoSEQ multiplex PCR; TCRdb's copy has only in-frame clones and leaves some out. The sample has 95,000 to 150,000 clones, 66% seen once. Sequences were obtained from PBMCs. The receptor source for this set is a young man in good health and CMV-seronegative.

The V call is TRBV10-3, the J call TRBJ2-7; D call uncertain. Germline-derived CDR1 and CDR2 are ENHRY and SYGVKD. Trimming left V 6 bases short and J 7 bases short, with 16 bases between. CDR3 size: 13 residues. The CDR3, as DNA: TGTGCCATCAGAACCGACGGCGGCAGAGAGCAGTACTTC. Translating it yields CAIRTDGGREQYF.

About this clone itself: The sample has other DNA sequences that encode this CDR3 too. V is TRBV15 and J is TRBJ1-5; TRBD1 matches 7 bases. The germline V gene has CDR1 LNHNV and CDR2 YYDKDF (reference sequence). Losses at the gene ends were 7 bases for V and 5 bases for J; bases not matched to a gene: 8. There are 14 residues in the CDR3. The CDR3 protein is CATNPTGNHQPQHF. The CDR3 nucleotides are TGTGCCACCAACCCGACAGGGAACCATCAGCCCCAGCATTTT.

This clone was seen just once. The chain links TRBV28 to TRBJ2-6, with a possible D match to TRBD2 (5 bases). Germline-derived CDR1 and CDR2 are MDHEN and SYDVKM. This CDR3 has 15 residues. Trimming pared 6 bases from V and 2 bases from J, leaving 11 bases between. CDR3 region: CASSLRATGANVLTF. The CDR3 DNA reads TGTGCCAGCAGCCTGAGGGCCACTGGGGCCAACGTCCTGACTTTC.

V and J are TRBV7-9 and TRBJ1-6, with D tentatively TRBD1 (5 bases). The CDR3 runs to 17 residues. Germline V lookup: CDR1 SEHNR, CDR2 FQNEAQ (reference sequence). V lost 6 bases and J lost 10, with 25 bases in between. CDR3 DNA sequence: TGTGCCAGCAGTATCCCGGGAGGGGACGTGGCGGGGTCACCCCTCCACTTT. Amino acid sequence: CASSIPGGDVAGSPLHF.

The count of this clone is one. The chain joins TRBV7-2 to TRBJ2-7, with TRBD2 matching over 11 bases. CDR3 length equals 16 residues. Germline loops: CDR1 SGHTA, CDR2 FQGNSA. Trimming removed 5 bases from V and 3 bases from J; junction bases left unmatched: 9. CDR3 protein: CASSTELAGGGYEQYF. In DNA form, the CDR3 reads TGTGCCAGCAGCACCGAGCTAGCGGGAGGTGGCTACGAGCAGTACTTC.

The gene calls are TRBV5-1 and TRBJ2-1; D is possibly TRBD2 (6 bases). Trimming cost V 4 bases and J 5 bases, with 16 bases left between them. This CDR3 contains 15 residues. The germline V gene encodes CDR1 SGHRS and CDR2 YFSETQ. The CDR3 protein is CASSPGTRSHNEQFF. The CDR3 nucleotides are TGCGCCAGCAGCCCCGGGACTCGTAGCCACAATGAGCAGTTCTTC.

V gene TRBV5-6 combines with J gene TRBJ2-1, with a possible D match to TRBD2 (5 bases). The CDR3 runs to 15 residues. Germline-derived CDR1 and CDR2 are SGHDT and YYEEEE. Between the trimmed V and J ends, which lost 1 base and 4 bases, there was a span of 12 bases. The CDR3 bases are TGTGCCAGCAGCTTGCCTGGACTCCTTTACAATGAGCAGTTCTTC. Translated, it gives CASSLPGLLYNEQFF. Complete variable domain (other parts from reference TRBV5-6 and TRBJ2-1): DAGVTQSPTHLIKTRGQQVTLRCSPKSGHDTVSWYQQALGQGPQFIFQYYEEEERQRGNFPDRFSGHQFPNYSSELNVNALLLGDSALYLCASSLPGLLYNEQFFGPGTRLTVL.

This chain uses TRBV7-9 with TRBJ2-7, with D hard to call. Germline values: CDR1 SEHNR, CDR2 FQNEAQ (reference sequence). This CDR3 is built from 14 residues. Deletions cut 3 bases from V and 6 bases from J, with 15 bases between. CDR3 amino acids: CASSFPPGSSEQYF. The DNA of the CDR3 is TGTGCCAGCAGCTTCCCCCCGGGTTCCAGCGAGCAGTACTTC.

This clone has ten or more counts. The rearrangement joins TRBV6-6 to TRBJ2-7; 7 nucleotides align to TRBD1. The CDR3 runs 14 residues. Germline trimming cut 7 bases from V and 0 bases from J; bases unmatched to any gene: 6. Germline V gene sequence: CDR1 MNHNY, CDR2 SVGAGI (reference sequence). The CDR3: CASNIQGFSYEQYF. The CDR3 region has the DNA TGTGCCAGCAATATACAGGGGTTCTCCTACGAGCAGTACTTC.

The chain recombines TRBV5-6 with TRBJ2-3; D is ambiguous. Per germline, CDR1 SGHDT and CDR2 YYEEEE. The CDR3 covers 15 residues. V lost 0 bases to trimming and J lost 1 base, with 9 bases between them. CDR3 residues: CASSLVQSRTDTQYF. In DNA form, the CDR3 reads TGTGCCAGCAGCTTGGTGCAGTCACGCACAGATACGCAGTATTTT.

The V and J genes are TRBV7-9 and TRBJ2-5, with D possibly being TRBD2 (6 bases). V was cut by 7 bases and J by 2 bases, with 17 bases left in between. The CDR3 sequence is 15 residues long. Germline V gives CDR1 SEHNR, CDR2 FQNEAQ (reference sequence). This chain's CDR3 is CASTPGGRQQETQYF. The CDR3 DNA sequence: TGTGCCAGCACCCCCGGAGGGAGACAGCAAGAGACCCAGTACTTC. Full variable domain (outside the CDR3, taken from reference TRBV7-9 and TRBJ2-5): DTGVSQNPRHKITKRGQNVTFRCDPISEHNRLYWYRQTLGQGPEFLTYFQNEAQLEKSRLLSDRFSAERPKGSFSTLEIQRTEQGDSAMYLCASTPGGRQQETQYFGPGTRLLVL.

In its sample, this clone was seen a few times. V is TRBV29-1 and J is TRBJ2-7, with a tentative D call TRBD1 (6 bases). V lost 7 bases to trimming and J lost 2 bases, with 12 bases between them. The CDR3 is made up of 12 amino acids. CDR1 SQVTM and CDR2 ANQGSEA come from the germline V gene. In DNA, the CDR3 is TGCAGCGCCCGGGACAAGCCCTACGAGCAGTACTTC. This translates into CSARDKPYEQYF.

This clone was recorded once. This chain joins TRBV6-1 and TRBJ1-3; no clear D. Germline V gene lookup returns CDR1 MNHNS and CDR2 SASEGT. There are 15 residues in the CDR3. The V and J ends lost 7 bases and 0 bases respectively, with 13 bases between them. The CDR3 is CASTRAGNSGNTIYF. CDR3 sequence (DNA): TGTGCCAGCACCCGAGCCGGGAACTCTGGAAACACCATATATTTT.

The chain couples TRBV7-2 to TRBJ2-1, with D uncertain. CDR3 length equals 15 residues. Trimming pared 1 base from V and 8 bases from J, leaving 15 bases between. CDR1 is SGHTA and CDR2 is FQGNSA in the germline V gene. CDR3 sequence reads: CASSLVFGKRYEQFF. Written as DNA, the CDR3 is TGTGCCAGCAGCTTAGTGTTTGGTAAGCGTTATGAGCAGTTCTTC.

This chain connects TRBV5-6 to TRBJ1-2; unclear D gene. Germline V CDR1 and CDR2: SGHDT, YYEEEE. The CDR3 is made up of 14 amino acids. V lost 5 bases, J lost 0 bases, and 11 bases lay in between. CDR3 DNA sequence: TGTGCCAGCAGTTCTAATCCATCTAACTATGGCTACACCTTC. It specifies CASSSNPSNYGYTF.

In its sample, this clone was seen a few times. The chain has TRBV15 and TRBJ1-1; D gene ambiguous. Germline loops: CDR1 LNHNV, CDR2 YYDKDF (reference sequence). The V end lost 4 bases, the J end lost 3 bases, and 9 bases lay between the germline ends. This CDR3 contains 13 residues. CDR3 residues: CATSTSSYTEAFF. The DNA for the CDR3 is TGTGCCACCAGCACTAGCTCCTACACTGAAGCTTTCTTT.

The rearrangement joins TRBV28 to TRBJ1-1, with 7 bases that match TRBD1. The junction had 4 bases not matched to a gene; V was cut back by 8 bases and J by 4 bases. The CDR3 length is 12 residues. CDR1 and CDR2 (germline): MDHEN, SYDVKM. The CDR3 loop is CASSAGGTEAFF. CDR3 nucleotide sequence: TGTGCCAGCTCCGCAGGGGGCACTGAAGCTTTCTTT.

This clone was observed once. V usage is TRBV7-9 and J usage is TRBJ2-3; D uncertain. Trimming removed 3 bases at V and 3 bases at J, with 13 bases between. The CDR3 is 15 amino acids. The germline gives CDR1 SEHNR, CDR2 FQNEAQ (reference sequence). The DNA of the CDR3 is TGTGCCAGCAGCTTCACGTCTAGAGGAACAGATACGCAGTATTTT. This sequence encodes CASSFTSRGTDTQYF. The full variable domain, rest sourced from reference TRBV7-9 and TRBJ2-3, is DTGVSQNPRHKITKRGQNVTFRCDPISEHNRLYWYRQTLGQGPEFLTYFQNEAQLEKSRLLSDRFSAERPKGSFSTLEIQRTEQGDSAMYLCASSFTSRGTDTQYFGPGTRLTVL.

The chain employs TRBV29-1 and TRBJ2-7, with D possibly TRBD2 on 6 matching bases. The CDR3 has 12 amino acids. The V end lost 0 bases, the J end lost 6 bases, and 9 bases lay between the germline ends. Germline V gene sequence: CDR1 SQVTM, CDR2 ANQGSEA. CDR3 nucleotide sequence: TGCAGCGTTGAAGAAGCCGGGAGCGAGCAGTACTTC. This encodes CSVEEAGSEQYF.

This clone was picked up one time. The chain combines TRBV19 with TRBJ1-1, with a tentative D call TRBD1 (5 bases). The CDR3 covers 14 residues. In germline, CDR1 is LNHDA, CDR2 SQIVND (reference sequence). Trimming removed 5 bases at V and 6 bases at J, with 16 bases between. The CDR3 sequence is CASSPPAGVAEAFF. The CDR3 DNA is TGTGCCAGTAGTCCCCCCGCGGGGGTGGCTGAAGCTTTCTTT.

The chain uses TRBV5-1 and TRBJ2-7, with 8 bases identical to TRBD1. The junction had 7 bases not matched to a gene; V was cut back by 3 bases and J by 2 bases. The CDR3 is 15 residues long. Germline loops: CDR1 SGHRS, CDR2 YFSETQ. CDR3 nucleotides: TGCGCCAGCAGCTCCGGGACAGGCCCAGCCTACGAGCAGTACTTC. This gives the protein CASSSGTGPAYEQYF.

The CDR3, as DNA: TGTGCCAGTAGTATAGACCCCAGAAACCAAGAGACCCAGTACTTC. Its translation: CASSIDPRNQETQYF. The genes are TRBV19 and TRBJ2-5; no definite D call. This CDR3 spans 15 amino acids. CDR1 and CDR2 from the germline V gene are LNHDA and SQIVND (reference sequence). V was pared by 0 bases and J by 0 bases, with 8 bases between.